What follows are 27 T cell receptor beta chains derived from one specimen sequenced in a study of shared clonotypes between healthy human individuals. CD45RO-negative, CCR7-selected cells formed the naive CD8 fraction, which excluded terminally differentiated effector memory CD45RA+ cells. Produced via immunoSEQ multiplex PCR; TCRdb's table is partial and in-frame only. The data hold about 2.1 million clones, with around 93% observed a single time. Input material: naive CD8+ T cells from PBMCs. These receptors were taken from a man between 18 and 29 years old in good health. Some clones in this sample may be carry-over from other donors' samples.

The chain links TRBV15 to TRBJ2-2, with D uncertain. The ends were cut back, 3 bases at V and 7 bases at J, with 12 bases in the middle. The length of the CDR3 is 14 residues. Per the germline V gene, CDR1 is LNHNV and CDR2 is YYDKDF (reference sequence). The CDR3 spells CATSRVYPDGELFF. The CDR3 nucleotides read TGTGCCACCAGCAGGGTCTACCCCGACGGGGAGCTGTTTTTT. Looking up the rest from reference TRBV15 and TRBJ2-2 gives the full variable domain: DAMVIQNPRYQVTQFGKPVTLSCSQTLNHNVMYWYQQKSSQAPKLLFHYYDKDFNNEADTPDNFQSRRPNTSFCFLDIRSPGLGDTAMYLCATSRVYPDGELFFGEGSRLTVL.

The chain has TRBV27 and TRBJ1-5, with 7 bases fitting TRBD1. The CDR3 is 17 residues long. The germline gives CDR1 MNHEY, CDR2 SMNVEV (reference sequence). The J segment lost 2 bases and the V segment lost 5 bases, leaving 12 bases of the junction unmatched. CDR3 nucleotide sequence: TGTGCCAGCAGTCCCTCAATAGGGACAGATCGCAATCAGCCCCAGCATTTT. Translated: CASSPSIGTDRNQPQHF.

The chain has TRBV29-1 and TRBJ1-2, with 12 bases matching TRBD1. With V trimmed by 6 bases and J by 4 bases, 9 bases remained unmatched. Per germline, CDR1 SQVTM and CDR2 ANQGSEA. The CDR3 covers 15 residues. As DNA, the CDR3 is TGCAGCGTCGCGCCGGGACAGGGGGCCGCCTATGGCTACACCTTC. Translating it yields CSVAPGQGAAYGYTF.

A few counts support this clone. V is TRBV27 and J is TRBJ1-2; D gene ambiguous. This CDR3 is built from 13 residues. The germline V gene encodes CDR1 MNHEY and CDR2 SMNVEV (reference sequence). Trimming took off 4 bases at V and 0 bases at J, with 6 bases between the two ends. The CDR3 spells CASSYTPNYGYTF. The CDR3 coding sequence is TGTGCCAGCAGTTATACGCCTAACTATGGCTACACCTTC.

The V call is TRBV11-2, the J call TRBJ2-4; TRBD1 matches 10 bases. The V gene's germline CDR1 is SGHAT and CDR2 FQNNGV. With 6 bases clipped from V and 7 bases from J, the junction kept 15 bases outside the gene matches. The CDR3 consists of 17 residues. Here the CDR3 DNA reads TGTGCCAGCAGGTCTACCGGGACAGGGGAGTATGGGAACATTCAGTACTTC. It yields the protein CASRSTGTGEYGNIQYF.

This chain connects TRBV9 to TRBJ2-2, with TRBD2 identical over 7 bases. The CDR3 length is 14 residues. Germline V gene data show CDR1 as SGDLS and CDR2 as YYNGEE. After removal of 4 bases from V and 6 bases from J, the junction contained 6 bases not matched to a gene. Here the CDR3 reads CASSSRLAPGELFF. The CDR3 DNA reads as TGTGCCAGCAGCTCCCGACTAGCCCCCGGGGAGCTGTTTTTT.

The V and J genes are TRBV6-1 and TRBJ2-7; D is perhaps TRBD1 (6 bases). Trimming stripped 2 bases from V and 2 bases from J, with 13 bases between. This CDR3 comprises 15 residues. CDR1 is MNHNS, CDR2 SASEGT, per germline. Written as DNA, the CDR3 is TGTGCCAGCAGTGAAAGGGCAGGGGTAGCCTACGAGCAGTACTTC. Translation gives CASSERAGVAYEQYF.

The chain combines TRBV4-2 with TRBJ2-1; no firm D call. The CDR3 has 12 residues. Germline CDR1 and CDR2: LGHNA and YNFKEQ. V was trimmed by 5 bases and J by 2 bases, leaving 4 bases between them. The CDR3 nucleotides read TGTGCCAGCAGCTCACCCTACAATGAGCAGTTCTTC. Translated, it gives CASSSPYNEQFF.

J is TRBJ2-7 and V is TRBV27; possibly TRBD2 for D (6 bases). V was pared by 2 bases and J by 0 bases, with 14 bases between. The CDR3 is 16 residues long. Germline V gene sequence: CDR1 MNHEY, CDR2 SMNVEV (reference sequence). The CDR3 DNA reads TGTGCCAGCAGTTTAACTCGCGGGACGGTCTCCTACGAGCAGTACTTC. It translates to CASSLTRGTVSYEQYF.

The chain couples TRBV29-1 to TRBJ1-2, with D perhaps matching TRBD1 (5 bases). In germline, CDR1 is SQVTM, CDR2 ANQGSEA. Trimming shortened V by 4 bases and J by 8 bases, and 11 bases separated the two germline ends. The CDR3 has 11 residues. The CDR3 sequence is CSVGEGRGYTF. The CDR3 DNA sequence: TGCAGCGTTGGGGAGGGGCGAGGCTACACCTTC. Looking up the rest from reference TRBV29-1 and TRBJ1-2 gives the full variable domain: SAVISQKPSRDICQRGTSLTIQCQVDSQVTMMFWYRQQPGQSLTLIATANQGSEATYESGFVIDKFPISRPNLTFSTLTVSNMSPEDSSIYLCSVGEGRGYTFGSGTRLTVV.

The chain recombines TRBV19 with TRBJ2-5; D call uncertain. Trimming stripped 6 bases from V and 5 bases from J, with 19 bases between. The germline V gene has CDR1 LNHDA and CDR2 SQIVND (reference sequence). The CDR3 totals 15 residues. CDR3 residues: CASSGSVGFGETQYF. DNA of the CDR3: TGTGCCAGTAGCGGGTCTGTGGGGTTCGGGGAGACCCAGTACTTC.

This chain joins TRBV27 and TRBJ2-7; D is perhaps TRBD1 or TRBD2 (5 bases each). Looked up from germline, CDR1 is MNHEY and CDR2 is SMNVEV (reference sequence). V lost 6 bases, J lost 0 bases, and 18 bases lay in between. The CDR3 has 16 amino acids. CDR3: CASSRSRGAGSYEQYF. CDR3 in DNA: TGTGCCAGCAGCCGTAGTAGGGGCGCGGGCTCCTACGAGCAGTACTTC.

The chain combines TRBV28 with TRBJ2-4; D perhaps matches TRBD2 (5 bases). The CDR3 spans 13 residues. V was trimmed by 7 bases and J by 5 bases, leaving 12 bases between them. In germline, CDR1 is MDHEN, CDR2 SYDVKM. The CDR3: CASMGGLENIQYF. As DNA, the CDR3 is TGTGCCAGCATGGGCGGGCTTGAAAACATTCAGTACTTC.

The J gene is TRBJ2-7, the V gene TRBV7-8; 7 positions agree with TRBD2. The CDR3 has 18 residues. Germline V gives CDR1 SGHVS, CDR2 FQNEAQ. Trimming removed 2 bases from V and 0 bases from J; junction bases left unmatched: 13. The CDR3 protein is CASSLWRRGAGPSYEQYF. CDR3 nucleotides: TGTGCCAGCAGCTTATGGCGAAGGGGAGCGGGACCCTCCTACGAGCAGTACTTC.

The chain is built from TRBV6-5 and TRBJ1-5; 8 nucleotides align to TRBD1. Trimming took 6 bases from V and 0 from J; bases not matched to a gene: 4. CDR1 is MNHEY and CDR2 is SVGAGI in the germline V gene. The CDR3 has 15 residues. This CDR3 is CASSSDRDSNQPQHF. The CDR3 region has the DNA TGTGCCAGCAGCTCGGACAGGGATAGCAATCAGCCCCAGCATTTT.

The gene calls are TRBV27 and TRBJ2-6; 10 nucleotides agree with TRBD2. Germline-derived CDR1 and CDR2 are MNHEY and SMNVEV (reference sequence). The CDR3 contains 18 residues. J gave up 0 bases and V 2 bases, and 4 bases lay outside the gene matches. In nucleotides, the CDR3 is TGTGCCAGCAGTTTAGCGGCTAGCGGGGGCTCTGGGGCCAACGTCCTGACTTTC. This sequence encodes CASSLAASGGSGANVLTF. The full variable domain, completed using reference TRBV27 and TRBJ2-6, is EAQVTQNPRYLITVTGKKLTVTCSQNMNHEYMSWYRQDPGLGLRQIYYSMNVEVTDKGDVPEGYKVSRKEKRNFPLILESPSPNQTSLYFCASSLAASGGSGANVLTFGAGSRLTVL.

This chain links TRBV18 with TRBJ2-7; 8 positions agree with TRBD1. This CDR3 has 14 residues. Germline trimming cut 4 bases from V and 2 bases from J; bases unmatched to any gene: 4. The V gene's germline CDR1 is KGHSH and CDR2 LQKENI. CDR3 DNA sequence: TGTGCCAGCTCACACCGGGACAGGACCTACGAGCAGTACTTC. It specifies CASSHRDRTYEQYF.

This chain joins TRBV4-1 and TRBJ1-2, with D unclear. This CDR3 is built from 14 residues. Germline CDR1 and CDR2: MGHRA and YSYEKL. Trimming left V 1 base short and J 4 bases short, with 10 bases between. CDR3 nucleotides: TGCGCCAGCAGCCAAGTCCGATCTTTCTATGGCTACACCTTC. Its translation is CASSQVRSFYGYTF.

J is TRBJ2-7 and V is TRBV15; 9 bases line up with TRBD1. V lost 5 bases, J lost 6 bases, and 11 bases stayed unmatched. CDR1 LNHNV and CDR2 YYDKDF come from the germline V gene (reference sequence). The CDR3 is 15 residues long. The CDR3 nucleotides are TGTGCCACCAGCCGACCGACAGGGGGGATTCTCGAGCAGTACTTC. Amino acids: CATSRPTGGILEQYF.

The table lists this clone with a few counts. Other DNA sequences of this sample code for an identical CDR3. V usage is TRBV30 and J usage is TRBJ1-1; no firm D call. The CDR3 spans 13 residues. Trimming shortened V by 0 bases and J by 0 bases, and 5 bases separated the two germline ends. Germline loops: CDR1 GTSNPN, CDR2 SVGIG (reference sequence). The CDR3 region is CAWSVSVNTEAFF. CDR3 in DNA: TGTGCCTGGAGTGTTAGCGTGAACACTGAAGCTTTCTTT.

V gene TRBV5-4 combines with J gene TRBJ1-2; D ambiguous. CDR1 is SGHNT, CDR2 YYREEE, per germline (reference sequence). Between the trimmed V and J ends, which lost 0 bases and 4 bases, there was a span of 16 bases. The CDR3 is made up of 16 amino acids. CDR3 amino acids: CASSLDLAARSYGYTF. The CDR3 nucleotides read TGTGCCAGCAGCTTGGATCTCGCAGCCCGTTCCTATGGCTACACCTTC.

The chain joins TRBV19 to TRBJ2-1, with 11 bases lining up with TRBD2. CDR1 and CDR2 (germline): LNHDA, SQIVND (reference sequence). This CDR3 is built from 15 residues. Trimming cost V 5 bases and J 8 bases; bases outside gene matches: 8. As DNA, the CDR3 is TGTGCCAGTAGTGGTCCGGGGACTAGCGGCCATGAGCAGTTCTTC. Translation: CASSGPGTSGHEQFF.

This clone has a single count. The V gene is TRBV30, the J gene TRBJ2-7, with D possibly TRBD2 on 6 matching bases. The CDR3 extends over 15 amino acids. CDR1 and CDR2 from the germline V gene are GTSNPN and SVGIG (reference sequence). V was clipped by 6 bases and J by 1 base, with 19 bases between them. The chain's CDR3 is CACYGGWDSSYEQYF. The CDR3 coding sequence is TGTGCCTGCTACGGTGGTTGGGACTCTTCCTACGAGCAGTACTTC.

This chain connects TRBV5-1 to TRBJ2-1, with 14 bases aligning to TRBD2. Germline-derived CDR1 and CDR2 are SGHRS and YFSETQ. The trim removed 4 bases at V and 4 bases at J, leaving 19 bases unmatched. The CDR3 sequence is 21 residues long. Here the CDR3 reads CASSIGGYRLAGGPRYNEQFF. The CDR3 coding sequence is TGCGCCAGCAGCATTGGGGGTTACAGACTAGCGGGAGGGCCGCGGTACAATGAGCAGTTCTTC.

This chain joins TRBV4-1 and TRBJ1-2; a possible D gene is TRBD1 (5 bases). Looked up from germline, CDR1 is MGHRA and CDR2 is YSYEKL. The CDR3 runs to 20 residues. Trimming left V 3 bases short and J 2 bases short, with 28 bases between. The CDR3 nucleotides are TGCGCCAGCAGCCATCTAGAAGGAAGTATCTCGGCAGGGAGGAACTATGGCTACACCTTC. It yields the protein CASSHLEGSISAGRNYGYTF.

This clone was found a few times. Other DNA sequences of this sample code for an identical CDR3. V usage is TRBV29-1 and J usage is TRBJ1-1; D not resolved. There are 12 residues in the CDR3. The germline gives CDR1 SQVTM, CDR2 ANQGSEA. V was cut by 1 base and J by 1 base, with 4 bases left in between. The CDR3 sequence is CSVEGRNTEAFF. CDR3 nucleotides: TGCAGCGTTGAAGGGAGGAACACTGAAGCTTTCTTT.

The chain joins TRBV27 to TRBJ2-2, with a possible D match to TRBD2 (5 bases). This CDR3 spans 13 amino acids. Germline V CDR1 and CDR2: MNHEY, SMNVEV (reference sequence). V lost 4 bases and J lost 4, with 7 bases in between. CDR3 sequence (DNA): TGTGCCAGCAGTTGGACTGGCACCGGGGAGCTGTTTTTT. Its translation: CASSWTGTGELFF.